This T cell receptor beta chain was found in a study of CD8+CD57+ T cells in acquired aplastic anemia. Overall study: DNA per sorted CD4+ or CD8+ sample ranged 0.2 to 27.4 ug, averaging 3.2 ug. Whole-study results and caveats: The number of CD8+ CDR3 sequences shared by patients and controls was twenty-nine. Significance was not reached for CD8+ Simpson's diversity between patients and controls.

Before being chosen for sequencing, patients had shown CD8+CD57+ cell expansion by flow cytometry. All participating patients were living with severe acquired aplastic anemia. The CDR3 totals 13 residues. V lost 8 bases to trimming and J lost 4 bases, with 15 bases between them. Germline CDR1 reads KGHSH; CDR2 reads LQKENI. TCR beta VDJ and CDR3 were profiled, and genomic DNA was the template. Each CDR3 protein gets one entry after TCRdb re-called the reads with MiXCR. The sample has roughly 200,000 distinct CDR3 sequences; around 63% are singletons. This clonotype was detected only once. Its antigen is not known.

Sequenced: sorted CD4+, CD8+, or CD8+CD57+ T cells (not recorded which) from PBMCs. The chain links TRBV18 to TRBJ2-7, with a weak D call TRBD2 (5 bases). This clonotype was obtained from a human donor with aplastic anemia. The CDR3 sequence is CASSQGPGYEQYF. The CDR3 DNA follows: TGTGCCAGCAGCCAAGGGCCGGGATACGAGCAGTACTTC. The whole variable domain, filled in from reference TRBV18 and TRBJ2-7, reads NAGVMQNPRHLVRRRGQEARLRCSPMKGHSHVYWYRQLPEEGLKFMVYLQKENIIDESGMPKERFSAEFPKEGPSILRIQQVVRGDSAAYFCASSQGPGYEQYFGPGTRLTVT.